This T cell receptor (beta chain) is from a study of blood T cell repertoires in COVID-19. For the study at large: Material from acute and convalescent COVID-19 was sourced from the United States, Italy and Spain. In each case, the material was cDNA or gDNA derived from T cells, B-cell-depleted T cells, or PBMCs.

Authors' processing steps: The assay estimated nucleated cells by amplifying reference gene primers. Method: immunoSEQ multiplex PCR; TCRdb's copy keeps in-frame clones and lacks some. The V and J calls and the clone size are those of that table, but D and trimming were determined from the DNA. The sample consists of tens of thousands of clones, approximately 86% of them appearing once. Trimming shortened V by 7 bases and J by 2 bases, and 13 bases separated the two germline ends. This CDR3 has 14 amino acids. Germline-derived CDR1 and CDR2 are LNHDA and SQIVND (reference sequence). The receptor's source is an older man with active or convalescent COVID-19. Sequencing input: peripheral blood. The chain is built from TRBV19 and TRBJ2-3; weak D call: TRBD1 (5 bases). The CDR3 DNA reads as TGTGCCAGTACTACAGACAGTGCCACAGATACGCAGTATTTT. The encoded protein is CASTTDSATDTQYF.